This section outlines one T cell receptor (beta chain) sequence together with its context. The CDR3 extends over 15 amino acids. Trimming removed 2 bases from V and 2 bases from J; junction bases left unmatched: 3. The V gene's germline CDR1 is SGHDT and CDR2 YYEEEE. The record originates from a study of blood T cell repertoires in COVID-19. Background on the study: The samples span acute and convalescent COVID-19 from the United States, Italy and Spain. T cells, B-cell-depleted T cells, or PBMCs provided the cDNA or gDNA that served as material.

Authors' analysis steps: Reference gene primer amplification gave nucleated cell count estimates. The table came from immunoSEQ multiplex PCR; TCRdb's copy has only in-frame clones and leaves some out. V and J calls and clone size follow that table, whereas D and trimming were derived from the DNA. The sample holds approximately 190,000 clones, about 88% seen once. The rearrangement links TRBV5-6 to TRBJ2-3; 9 nucleotides match TRBD1. Material: peripheral blood. The receptor comes from a woman between 40 and 50 years old who had recovered from COVID-19. Here the CDR3 reads CASSLGTGPTDTQYF. DNA of the CDR3: TGTGCCAGCAGCTTAGGGACAGGGCCCACAGATACGCAGTATTTT.